One and the same sample provided the 6 T cell receptor beta chains below, sequenced in a study of blood T cell repertoires in COVID-19 (dated by TCRdb to 2020 to 2021). Library construction relied on the immunoSEQ multiplex PCR assay. What TCRdb holds here is the immuneACCESS table cut down to in-frame rearrangements. Part of the clones is not present; checked against another copy, under half of the missing clones reflect an unresolved V gene, and the others are unexplained. The sample table contains approximately 98,000 clones; only one count was recorded for less than 75% of them. More than 1.5% of the sample rests with the top ten. Sequenced material: peripheral blood. These receptors came from a woman in her thirties or forties with acute or convalescent COVID-19.

The CDR3 is CASSPSLRRGVQETQYF. The DNA of the CDR3 is TGTGCCAGCAGCCCTAGTCTAAGGCGGGGGGTTCAAGAGACCCAGTACTTC. This chain uses TRBV11-2 with TRBJ2-5; 8 bases match TRBD2. Germline V lookup: CDR1 SGHAT, CDR2 FQNNGV. CDR3 length: 17 residues. The junction had 13 bases not matched to a gene; V was cut back by 5 bases and J by 2 bases. The complete variable domain, with remaining parts taken from reference TRBV11-2 and TRBJ2-5, reads EAGVAQSPRYKIIEKRQSVAFWCNPISGHATLYWYQQILGQGPKLLIQFQNNGVVDDSQLPKDRFSAERLKGVDSTLKIQPAKLEDSAVYLCASSPSLRRGVQETQYFGPGTRLLVL.

The V gene is TRBV19, the J gene TRBJ2-1; possible D gene TRBD2, 6 bases. CDR1 and CDR2 from the germline V gene are LNHDA and SQIVND (reference sequence). V gave up 1 base and J gave up 0 bases, with 10 bases separating them. The CDR3 has 16 amino acids. The CDR3 nucleotides are TGTGCCAGTAGTATAGGTGGGGGGAACTCCTACAATGAGCAGTTCTTC. Translated, it gives CASSIGGGNSYNEQFF.

The chain employs TRBV6-5 and TRBJ2-3, with D unclear. Germline lookup yields CDR1 MNHEY and CDR2 SVGAGI. CDR3 length: 15 amino acids. The V gene lost 7 bases and the J gene lost 4 bases, with 18 bases spanning the gap. CDR3 loop: CASTESASTADTQYF. The CDR3 coding sequence is TGTGCCAGCACGGAGAGCGCATCTACGGCAGATACGCAGTATTTT.

The genes are TRBV19 and TRBJ2-3; 9 bases map to TRBD1. J was trimmed by 2 bases and V by 5 bases; bases with no gene match: 5. The CDR3 has 15 residues. In germline, CDR1 is LNHDA, CDR2 SQIVND (reference sequence). The CDR3 nucleotides are TGTGCCAGTAGTCCCGACAGGGGGAACACAGATACGCAGTATTTT. It yields the protein CASSPDRGNTDTQYF.

This clone was recorded once. The chain has TRBV3-1 (or the pseudogene TRBV3-2) and TRBJ2-2; 8 positions match TRBD1. J was trimmed by 2 bases and V by 4 bases; bases with no gene match: 3. This CDR3 comprises 15 residues. Looked up from germline, CDR1 is LGHDT and CDR2 is YNNKEL (reference sequence). The CDR3 is CASSPGGVNTGELFF. The CDR3 DNA sequence: TGTGCCAGCAGCCCAGGGGGCGTTAACACCGGGGAGCTGTTTTTT.

V is TRBV5-4 and J is TRBJ2-2, with TRBD2 matching 11 bases. After removal of 3 bases from V and 6 bases from J, the junction contained 7 bases not matched to a gene. The CDR3 covers 16 residues. Germline CDR1 is SGHNT and CDR2 is YYREEE (reference sequence). The CDR3 loop reads CASSSPTSGEAGELFF. As DNA, the CDR3 is TGTGCCAGCAGCTCTCCGACTAGCGGGGAAGCCGGGGAGCTGTTTTTT.